This T cell receptor (beta chain) was obtained from a study of shared clonotypes between healthy human individuals (dated by TCRdb to 2018 to 2021). Context from the whole study: The cohort included a few men and a couple of women between 18 and 49 years of age. Libraries were prepared and TCR repertoires were sequenced by different laboratories using diverse techniques, in order to increase sequencing depth and limit assay-specific biases. Per donor, three plates each were used for CD4 naive and CD4 memory, two for CD8 naive, and one for CD8 memory. The study deeply sequenced blood TCR repertoires of 5 or 6 healthy adults to estimate repertoire size and the extent of clonotype sharing between individuals. Each donor's leukapheresis produced roughly between roughly 0.85 and 10 billion PBMCs. Summary of the overall study and its limitations: Sampling was restricted to blood, and TCR repertoires in tissues likely differ from the TCR repertoires found in blood. The small number of donors limited the genetic and exposure-history diversity represented. Compared with non-shared clonotypes, clonotypes shared by all four sorted-subset donors had higher generation probabilities. Even with the large sequencing depth, rarefaction of the sorted-subset datasets indicated that sequencing was incomplete. When several donors were compared, the shared fraction of clonotypes was around 5% for naive CD4, over 3% for naive CD8, roughly 2.3% for memory CD4, and roughly 0.4% for memory CD8. Estimated clonotype richness was generally larger for naive than for memory subsets. Based on pairwise subsampling, the degree of clonotype sharing among donors was expected to be affected by sequencing depth.

A word on this clone: Its antigen remains undetermined. Base quality data are lacking; no much larger clone is found one base away.

Using the deep immunoSEQ assay, multiplex PCR amplified TCR CDR3 regions from genomic DNA. Genomic DNA extracted from each cell subset was distributed evenly over all wells of several immunoSEQ 96-well plates, and each plate served as one replicate. For sorted subsets, each replicate PCR was loaded with roughly 200 ng genomic DNA, equivalent to roughly 30,000 T cell genomes. The purified libraries were quantified using a Qubit 3.0 fluorometer, sized with a Bioanalyzer 2100, and then quantified again using the KAPA Library Quantification kit. A separate single-read 150-cycle Illumina NextSeq 550 flow cell was used to sequence each immunoSEQ 96-well plate. The source study handled its data this way. Because the immunoSEQ output held only junctional sequences and lacked quality scores, the filtering could not match the filtering applied to full-length reads. Sequences were annotated with PyIR, a Python wrapper for IgBLAST v1.9, and V/J genes and CDR3 were assigned using IMGT germline references. Reads were filtered out if the reads had weak V/J assignments (E-value above 1e-6), no CDR3, stop codons, out-of-frame junctions, or ambiguous translated residues. V3J clonotypes were defined by identical inferred V gene, J gene, and CDR3 amino acid sequence. Percentage overlap between repertoires was calculated by dividing the number of shared unique clonotypes by the size of the smaller repertoire. RTK rarefaction, the Chao1 estimator, and Recon v2.1 estimates of unobserved clonotypes were used to assess repertoire richness. Generation probabilities were computed with OLGA for all TCRbeta clonotypes obtained by the gDNA method from several donors. Held by TCRdb, this immuneACCESS table contains in-frame sequences only and omits some clones. Under half of the omission traces to an unresolved V gene where checked; the cause of the rest is unknown. V, J and clone size were drawn from that table, and D and trimming were deduced from the DNA. A total of about 1.5 million clones appear in this sample, nearly 99% of them only once. About 0.45% of the sample is taken by the ten largest.

The donors were healthy, HIV-negative adults with no recently reported acute infections or vaccinations. All donors were Caucasian adults living in Nashville, Tennessee, USA. CD4+ T cells were enriched through magnetic negative selection, after which naive cells were positively selected on CD45RA and the remaining negative fraction served as the memory subset. Blood was obtained by leukapheresis, after which PBMCs were separated by Ficoll-Histopaque density gradient centrifugation and cryopreserved in liquid nitrogen vapor phase. Purity and quantity of every magnetically sorted T cell population were checked by analytical flow cytometry. Genomic DNA was isolated from each sorted fraction and quantified by UV absorbance on a Nanodrop 2000c. V sheds 4 bases and J sheds 2 bases, leaving 13 bases between their ends. Sequences SGDLS (CDR1) and YYNGEE (CDR2) are obtained from the germline V gene. The CDR3 sequence holds 15 residues, the cysteine and phenylalanine included. Kept here is only the CDR3 DNA, which spans 45 bases and is read in frame from base 1.

Sequenced material: naive CD4+ T cells sorted from blood. The sample's cell subset or site, from its label and the paper: CD45RA+ positively selected. The rearranged segments are TRBV9 and TRBJ1-5; no D gene call is confident. The TCR originated in a man aged 25 to 40 in good health. The CDR3 loop reads CASSREAEGNQPQHF. The DNA reads as follows: TGTGCCAGCAGCCGGGAGGCGGAGGGCAATCAGCCCCAGCATTTT.